The 28 T cell receptor beta chains given below trace back to one sample, sequenced in a study of OX40 agonist ivuxolimab in advanced cancers. Profiling relied on immunoSEQ multiplex PCR, and the TCRdb table lists in-frame clones only, not all of them. The table records tens of thousands of clones, roughly 87% of them present only once. Sequencing used CD4+ or CD8+ T cells sorted from blood, obtained in a trial of the OX40 agonist ivuxolimab. The receptor source for this set is an adult with an advanced solid tumor such as melanoma, head and neck, liver or kidney cancer.

This clone was detected only a few times. The chain carries TRBV19 and TRBJ2-1; 8 nucleotides line up with TRBD2. V gave up 8 bases and J gave up 5 bases; unmatched junction bases: 17. CDR1 LNHDA and CDR2 SQIVND come from the germline V gene (reference sequence). This CDR3 is 17 amino acids long. The CDR3 bases are TGTGCCAGTTCTCAGGAGGGTGGTAGCGGGATCGACAATGAGCAGTTCTTC. Amino acids: CASSQEGGSGIDNEQFF. The full variable domain, in which reference TRBV19 and TRBJ2-1 provide the parts outside the CDR3, is DGGITQSPKYLFRKEGQNVTLSCEQNLNHDAMYWYRQDPGQGLRLIYYSQIVNDFQKGDIAEGYSVSREKKESFPLTVTSAQKNPTAFYLCASSQEGGSGIDNEQFFGPGTRLTVL.

This sequence joins TRBV18 and TRBJ1-1, with unresolved D. The CDR3 covers 13 residues. Trimming cost V 2 bases and J 1 base, with 5 bases left between them. Germline V gives CDR1 KGHSH, CDR2 LQKENI. The CDR3, as DNA: TGTGCCAGCTCACCAACAAGGAACACTGAAGCTTTCTTT. It codes for CASSPTRNTEAFF. Full variable domain (outside the CDR3, taken from reference TRBV18 and TRBJ1-1): NAGVMQNPRHLVRRRGQEARLRCSPMKGHSHVYWYRQLPEEGLKFMVYLQKENIIDESGMPKERFSAEFPKEGPSILRIQQVVRGDSAAYFCASSPTRNTEAFFGQGTRLTVV.

The chain carries TRBV14 and TRBJ2-3; 7 positions agree with TRBD2. Germline V gives CDR1 SGHDN, CDR2 FVKESK. After removal of 0 bases from V and 3 bases from J, the junction contained 6 bases not matched to a gene. This CDR3 spans 16 amino acids. The CDR3 region has the DNA TGTGCCAGCAGCCAAGATAGGTCTAGCGGAACAGATACGCAGTATTTT. This codes for CASSQDRSSGTDTQYF.

This CDR3 reads CASSPLAGRTDTQYF. For the CDR3, the DNA is TGTGCCAGCTCACCACTGGCAGGGCGCACAGATACGCAGTATTTT. The genes are TRBV18 and TRBJ2-3; a possible D gene is TRBD1 (5 bases). This CDR3 contains 15 residues. V gave up 1 base and J gave up 1 base, with 9 bases separating them. Germline lookup yields CDR1 KGHSH and CDR2 LQKENI.

The chain carries TRBV7-2 and TRBJ2-1; TRBD2 matches 16 bases. J gave up 5 bases and V 5 bases, and 6 bases lay outside the gene matches. This CDR3 has 17 amino acids. CDR1 is SGHTA and CDR2 is FQGNSA in the germline V gene. CDR3 coding DNA: TGTGCCAGCAGCATAGGGACTAGCGGGAGGGGCCACAATGAGCAGTTCTTC. Protein sequence: CASSIGTSGRGHNEQFF.

The chain links TRBV5-4 to TRBJ2-5; 13 bases align to TRBD2. CDR3 length: 16 amino acids. V lost 3 bases and J lost 4; bases outside the gene matches: 6. Per the germline V gene, CDR1 is SGHNT and CDR2 is YYREEE (reference sequence). The CDR3 loop reads CASSSGLAGVVETQYF. The CDR3 coding sequence is TGTGCCAGCAGCTCCGGACTAGCGGGAGTTGTAGAGACCCAGTACTTC.

The gene calls are TRBV6-6 and TRBJ2-7; weak D call: TRBD1 (6 bases). This CDR3 is built from 16 residues. V lost 2 bases and J 3 bases, leaving 17 bases between the germline ends. Germline V lookup: CDR1 MNHNY, CDR2 SVGAGI (reference sequence). Written as DNA, the CDR3 is TGTGCCAGCAGTTACCCCAGGGGCGCGACTATCTACGAGCAGTACTTC. It translates to CASSYPRGATIYEQYF.

The chain recombines TRBV15 with TRBJ1-5, with 7 bases fitting TRBD1. The CDR3 has 17 residues. V trimming: 0 bases; J trimming: 4 bases; junction bases outside the gene matches: 9. Looked up from germline, CDR1 is LNHNV and CDR2 is YYDKDF (reference sequence). DNA of the CDR3: TGTGCCACCAGCAGAGATCGGTCGGCAGGGGGGAATCAGCCCCAGCATTTT. Translating gives CATSRDRSAGGNQPQHF.

The table lists this clone with a few counts. The J gene is TRBJ1-5, the V gene TRBV2; D unresolved. There are 12 residues in the CDR3. V lost 8 bases to trimming and J lost 4 bases, with 9 bases between them. From germline, CDR1 is SNHLY and CDR2 FYNNEI. CDR3 in amino acids: CASGPSNQPQHF. Here the CDR3 DNA reads TGTGCCAGCGGGCCCTCTAATCAGCCCCAGCATTTT.

The chain joins TRBV5-4 to TRBJ2-5; 8 bases fit TRBD2. Per the germline V gene, CDR1 is SGHNT and CDR2 is YYREEE (reference sequence). V dropped 1 base and J dropped 6; count of bases not matched to a gene: 5. The CDR3 has 14 amino acids. CDR3 amino acids: CASSLTGGVKTQYF. CDR3 in DNA: TGTGCCAGCAGCTTGACGGGAGGGGTAAAGACCCAGTACTTC.

The J gene is TRBJ2-7, the V gene TRBV10-1, with 7 bases fitting TRBD2. V lost 7 bases to trimming and J lost 7 bases; unmatched junction nucleotides: 13. The CDR3 consists of 14 residues. Per germline, CDR1 WNHNN and CDR2 SYGVQD (reference sequence). DNA of the CDR3: TGCGCCAGCAATTTGGGTTCAGGGAGGGATGAGCAGTACTTC. This gives the protein CASNLGSGRDEQYF.

A note on this clone: Different DNA sequences within this sample yield the same CDR3. The V and J genes are TRBV19 and TRBJ1-2; D is ambiguous. Trimming stripped 0 bases from V and 2 bases from J, with 4 bases between. From germline, CDR1 is LNHDA and CDR2 SQIVND (reference sequence). The CDR3 covers 13 residues. DNA for the CDR3: TGTGCCAGTAGTATAGAAGGGAACTATGGCTACACCTTC. Translated, it gives CASSIEGNYGYTF.

This clone was detected once. CDR3 residues: CSARGYEQFF. In nucleotides, the CDR3 is TGCAGTGCTAGGGGTTATGAGCAGTTCTTC. The chain is built from TRBV20-1 and TRBJ2-1, with D uncertain. V lost 3 bases and J 8 bases, leaving 5 bases between the germline ends. Per the germline V gene, CDR1 is DFQATT and CDR2 is SNEGSKA (reference sequence). This CDR3 has 10 amino acids.

The gene calls are TRBV7-2 and TRBJ1-5, with 7 nucleotides matching TRBD1. The CDR3 extends over 16 amino acids. V was pared by 4 bases and J by 3 bases, with 9 bases of the junction left unmatched. Germline loops: CDR1 SGHTA, CDR2 FQGNSA. The CDR3 region has the DNA TGTGCCAGCAGCTCGGGACAGCCGCGATACAATCAGCCCCAGCATTTT. Translating gives CASSSGQPRYNQPQHF.

This clone showed up just once. V usage is TRBV7-2 and J usage is TRBJ2-1; TRBD1 might be the D (6 bases). CDR3 length: 14 amino acids. Germline assignment: CDR1 SGHTA and CDR2 FQGNSA. Trimming took off 6 bases at V and 8 bases at J, with 17 bases between the two ends. The chain's CDR3 is CASSPGTPGYEQFF. The DNA for the CDR3 is TGTGCCAGCAGTCCCGGGACACCGGGCTATGAGCAGTTCTTC. The full variable domain, with the rest looked up from reference TRBV7-2 and TRBJ2-1, is GAGVSQSPSNKVTEKGKDVELRCDPISGHTALYWYRQSLGQGLEFLIYFQGNSAPDKSGLPSDRFSAERTGGSVSTLTIQRTQQEDSAVYLCASSPGTPGYEQFFGPGTRLTVL.

The V gene is TRBV13, the J gene TRBJ1-1; D is perhaps TRBD1 (6 bases). Germline CDR1 reads PRHDT; CDR2 reads FYEKMQ (reference sequence). With 5 bases removed from V and 8 bases from J, the gap between germline ends came to 18 bases. The CDR3 is 14 residues long. The CDR3 bases are TGTGCCAGCAGCACACCCGGGACACTTTTCGAAGCTTTCTTT. Protein: CASSTPGTLFEAFF.

This chain connects TRBV7-9 to TRBJ2-3, with D unresolved. Trimming removed 1 base at V and 7 bases at J, with 6 bases between. CDR3 length: 12 residues. Germline V lookup: CDR1 SEHNR, CDR2 FQNEAQ (reference sequence). CDR3 loop: CASSLERHTQYF. Here the CDR3 DNA reads TGTGCCAGCAGCTTAGAAAGGCATACGCAGTATTTT.

In nucleotides, the CDR3 is TGTGCCAGCAGTCCAAACTCCGGGACAGGGGGCGAGCAGTACTTC. Amino acid sequence: CASSPNSGTGGEQYF. The chain is built from TRBV11-2 and TRBJ2-7, with 11 bases lining up with TRBD1. V shed 6 bases and J 6 bases; nucleotides not matched to a gene: 10. The CDR3 has 15 residues. Germline V gives CDR1 SGHAT, CDR2 FQNNGV.

This chain uses TRBV2 with TRBJ2-2; 14 bases map to TRBD2. The germline CDR1 and CDR2 sequences are SNHLY and FYNNEI. Trimming cost V 7 bases and J 10 bases; bases outside gene matches: 8. The CDR3 covers 15 residues. CDR3 DNA sequence: TGTGCCAGCAACCGACTAGCGGGAGGGCCCTCGGAGCTGTTTTTT. Protein sequence: CASNRLAGGPSELFF.

This chain connects TRBV6-6 to TRBJ2-2, with D possibly matching TRBD2 (5 bases). V lost 4 bases to trimming and J lost 5 bases, with 11 bases between them. The CDR3 sequence is 14 residues long. Per the germline V gene, CDR1 is MNHNY and CDR2 is SVGAGI (reference sequence). CDR3 sequence: CASSSYGGTGELFF. Written as DNA, the CDR3 is TGTGCCAGCAGTTCCTATGGCGGGACCGGGGAGCTGTTTTTT.

The V and J genes are TRBV5-4 and TRBJ2-7, with 8 bases lining up with TRBD1. The CDR3 is 14 residues long. V trimming: 4 bases; J trimming: 5 bases; junction bases outside the gene matches: 8. Germline lookup yields CDR1 SGHNT and CDR2 YYREEE (reference sequence). DNA for the CDR3: TGTGCCAGCAGCCAACGGACAGGGACAGACGAGCAGTACTTC. Translation: CASSQRTGTDEQYF.

The chain employs TRBV20-1 and TRBJ2-5, with D unclear. The CDR3 extends over 10 amino acids. Trimming pared 3 bases from V and 6 bases from J, leaving 5 bases between. Germline lookup yields CDR1 DFQATT and CDR2 SNEGSKA (reference sequence). For the CDR3, the DNA is TGCAGTGCTAGTTCGCAGACCCAGTACTTC. It encodes CSASSQTQYF.

The V call is TRBV19, the J call TRBJ2-3, with 7 positions matching TRBD2. With V trimmed by 3 bases and J by 0 bases, 3 bases remained unmatched. This CDR3 is built from 15 residues. Looked up from germline, CDR1 is LNHDA and CDR2 is SQIVND (reference sequence). In nucleotides, the CDR3 is TGTGCCAGTAGTATCCTTAGCGGGAGCACAGATACGCAGTATTTT. Translating it yields CASSILSGSTDTQYF.

The gene calls are TRBV2 and TRBJ1-5; D is uncertain. The CDR3 is 13 amino acids. Germline V lookup: CDR1 SNHLY, CDR2 FYNNEI. V shed 3 bases and J shed 4 bases, with 7 bases lying between them. CDR3 coding DNA: TGTGCCAGCAGTGACTACACGAATCAGCCCCAGCATTTT. Protein sequence: CASSDYTNQPQHF.

The chain has TRBV30 and TRBJ2-5, with D perhaps being TRBD1 or TRBD2 (5 bases each). The CDR3 spans 12 residues. Between the trimmed V and J ends, which lost 4 bases and 7 bases, there was a span of 13 bases. Germline CDR1 reads GTSNPN; CDR2 reads SVGIG (reference sequence). CDR3 amino acids: CAWTRGFGTQYF. CDR3 bases: TGTGCCTGGACGAGGGGATTTGGGACCCAGTACTTC.

The V and J genes are TRBV4-3 and TRBJ2-1; 7 bases align to TRBD2. After removal of 5 bases from V and 7 bases from J, the junction contained 8 bases not matched to a gene. The CDR3 is made up of 14 amino acids. Germline V CDR1 and CDR2: LGHNA, YSLEER. The DNA for the CDR3 is TGCGCCAGCAGCAAAATGGGGGGGGGAAATGAGCAGTTCTTC. Translated: CASSKMGGGNEQFF.

The genes are TRBV18 and TRBJ1-1; tentative D call: TRBD1 (5 bases). V shed 0 bases and J shed 4 bases, with 9 bases lying between them. CDR1 KGHSH and CDR2 LQKENI come from the germline V gene. This CDR3 has 14 residues. CDR3 in amino acids: CASSPPRQGTEAFF. CDR3 DNA: TGTGCCAGCTCACCACCGCGTCAGGGCACTGAAGCTTTCTTT.

This clone was detected only once. The chain couples TRBV28 to TRBJ2-1, with 7 bases lining up with TRBD2. Germline lookup yields CDR1 MDHEN and CDR2 SYDVKM. The CDR3 has 14 residues. Trimming removed 3 bases from V and 8 bases from J; junction bases left unmatched: 7. CDR3 nucleotide sequence: TGTGCCAGCAGTTTTGGGCGGGGGTTCGATGAGCAGTTCTTC. The encoded protein is CASSFGRGFDEQFF.